The 29 T cell receptor beta chains reported below all come from one sample, sequenced in a study of T cells in women clearing cervical HPV infection. Repertoires were generated with immunoSEQ multiplex PCR, while TCRdb's copy carries only in-frame clones and drops some. The sample table sets out approximately 32,000 clones. The material sequenced was blood buffy coat. The receptors shown here come from a woman aged 18-69 years with a cervical HPV16 infection that either progressed to CIN3+ or cleared (not recorded which).

Comment on this clone: Coverage ceases 3 residues before the CDR3 finishes, and the germline J gene fills in the end. V is TRBV19 and J is TRBJ2-2, with TRBD2 as a possible D gene (7 bases). This CDR3 has 12 residues. Germline V gene lookup returns CDR1 LNHDA and CDR2 SQIVND (reference sequence). The CDR3 region is CAPRGGDEKLFF. CDR3 DNA, as far as it was read: TGTGCCCCGCGAGGGGGGGATGAAAAG. Complete variable domain (other parts from reference TRBV19 and TRBJ2-2): DGGITQSPKYLFRKEGQNVTLSCEQNLNHDAMYWYRQDPGQGLRLIYYSQIVNDFQKGDIAEGYSVSREKKESFPLTVTSAQKNPTAFYLCAPRGGDEKLFFGEGSRLTVL.

About this clone itself: The read falls 3 residues short of the CDR3 end, and the missing part is taken from the germline J gene. V usage is TRBV10-3 and J usage is TRBJ1-4; D remains unclear. This CDR3 is built from 14 residues. Germline CDR1 and CDR2: ENHRY and SYGVKD. The V end lost 10 bases, the J end lost 7 bases, and 19 bases lay between the germline ends. CDR3 DNA (partial): TGTGCCACAGCCCGTAAAGCGGACGGTGAAAAA. This gives the protein CATARKADGEK. The whole CDR3 protein is CATARKADGEKLFF.

Concerning this clone itself: The read ends 3 residues early relative to the CDR3; the germline J gene fills the gap. J is TRBJ2-7 and V is TRBV7-2, with D unclear. This CDR3 has 13 residues. Germline V gene lookup returns CDR1 SGHTA and CDR2 FQGNSA. Trimming pared 4 bases from V and 3 bases from J, leaving 10 bases between. CDR3 DNA (partial): TGTGCCAGCAGCTCCGCGGTTCTCTACGAG. Protein: CASSSAVLYE. The full CDR3 reads CASSSAVLYEQYF.

Concerning this clone: Sequencing ends 3 residues short of the CDR3 end; the germline J gene provides the rest. The chain recombines TRBV12-3 or TRBV12-4 with TRBJ2-7; D is possibly TRBD1 (6 bases). The ends were cut back, 6 bases at V and 3 bases at J, with 15 bases in the middle. The CDR3 loop spans 14 amino acids. The part of the CDR3 DNA that was read is TGTGCCAGCAGCTCCCTACAAGGGGGCTACGAG. As protein: CASSSLQGGYE. The whole CDR3 protein reads CASSSLQGGYEQYF.

As to this clone: The read falls 3 residues short of the CDR3 end, and the missing part is taken from the germline J gene. The chain is built from TRBV5-1 and TRBJ2-2; D might be TRBD1 (6 bases). The CDR3 extends over 17 amino acids. From germline, CDR1 is SGHRS and CDR2 YFSETQ. The V and J ends lost 0 bases and 5 bases respectively, with 17 bases between them. The chain's CDR3 is CASSLGQVGVRTGELFF. The DNA read from the CDR3 is TGCGCCAGCAGCTTGGGACAGGTGGGGGTACGGACCGGGGAG. The full variable domain, completed using reference TRBV5-1 and TRBJ2-2, is KAGVTQTPRYLIKTRGQQVTLSCSPISGHRSVSWYQQTPGQGLQFLFEYFSETQRNKGNFPGRFSGRQFSNSRSEMNVSTLELGDSALYLCASSLGQVGVRTGELFFGEGSRLTVL.

Concerning this clone itself: The CDR3 end lies 3 residues beyond the end of the read and is filled in from the germline J gene. The gene calls are TRBV25-1 and TRBJ2-1, with 7 bases lining up with TRBD1. CDR3 length: 15 amino acids. The germline V gene encodes CDR1 MGHDK and CDR2 SYGVNS. J lost 4 bases, V lost 8 bases, and 11 bases had no gene match. The DNA read from the CDR3 is TGTGCCAGCTGTCCCCCGGGACAGCATTACAATGAG. Its protein is CASCPPGQHYNE. From start to end, the CDR3 is CASCPPGQHYNEQFF.

Comments on this clone: Read sequence stops 3 residues before the CDR3 end, and the germline J gene provides the missing end. The chain links TRBV20-1 to TRBJ2-1; TRBD2 matches 8 bases. Germline trimming cut 0 bases from V and 5 bases from J; bases unmatched to any gene: 6. CDR1 DFQATT and CDR2 SNEGSKA come from the germline V gene (reference sequence). This CDR3 is built from 15 residues. The covered CDR3 bases are TGCAGTGCTAGAGATGGTCGGGGGGGCCACAATGAG. Encoded protein: CSARDGRGGHNE. The complete CDR3 sequence is CSARDGRGGHNEQFF.

In the case of this clone: The CDR3 end falls 3 residues outside the read, so it is completed with the germline J gene. This chain uses TRBV4-1 with TRBJ1-2, with a possible D match to TRBD1 (6 bases). The CDR3 contains 14 residues. CDR1 and CDR2 from the germline V gene are MGHRA and YSYEKL. V was shortened by 0 bases and J by 6 bases, with 11 bases between the two germline ends. The CDR3 DNA, read in part, is TGCGCCAGCAGCCAAGATGGGCAGGGGAATGGC. The encoded protein is CASSQDGQGNG. The complete CDR3 protein is CASSQDGQGNGYTF.

Notes on this clone: The CDR3 extends 3 residues past the end of the read, so its final part is completed from the germline J gene. The chain links TRBV18 to TRBJ2-5, with TRBD2 as a possible D gene (6 bases). The length of the CDR3 is 16 residues. Germline V CDR1 and CDR2: KGHSH, LQKENI. CDR3 amino acids: CASSASGLLVSDTQYF. CDR3 bases read: TGTGCCAGCTCAGCATCGGGACTCCTGGTATCAGATACC.

Concerning this clone: The sequenced fragment ends 3 residues before the CDR3 boundary, so the rest is inferred from the germline J gene. The genes are TRBV20-1 and TRBJ2-7; 7 positions agree with TRBD1. V lost 3 bases to trimming and J lost 3 bases; unmatched junction nucleotides: 8. The CDR3 consists of 14 residues. The V gene's germline CDR1 is DFQATT and CDR2 SNEGSKA (reference sequence). CDR3 bases read: TGCAGTGCTAGGAAGGACAGGCCGAACTACGAG. Its translation is CSARKDRPNYE. The entire CDR3 is CSARKDRPNYEQYF.

In regard to this clone: The read stops 3 residues short of the end of the CDR3; the missing end is completed from the germline J gene. The V and J genes are TRBV19 and TRBJ2-4, with no clear D. V was shortened by 3 bases and J by 0 bases, with 9 bases between the two germline ends. Germline V lookup: CDR1 LNHDA, CDR2 SQIVND (reference sequence). CDR3 length: 15 amino acids. The sequenced part of the CDR3 DNA is TGTGCCAGTAGTATGCAGGAAAAAGCCAAAAACATT. It encodes CASSMQEKAKNI. Given in full, the CDR3 is CASSMQEKAKNIQYF.

As to this clone: The read ends 3 residues early relative to the CDR3; the germline J gene fills the gap. The chain joins TRBV20-1 to TRBJ2-3; TRBD2 might be the D (8 bases). The germline V gene encodes CDR1 DFQATT and CDR2 SNEGSKA (reference sequence). The CDR3 is made up of 13 amino acids. The CDR3 spells CSARSAGGQPQYF. The CDR3 bases that were read are TGCAGTGCTAGATCCGCGGGGGGACAGCCG.

Of note for this clone: The read halts 3 residues ahead of the CDR3 end, with the missing end drawn from the germline J gene. This sequence joins TRBV7-9 and TRBJ2-2; tentatively, D is TRBD2 (6 bases). The CDR3 sequence is 15 residues long. The germline CDR1 and CDR2 sequences are SEHNR and FQNEAQ (reference sequence). CDR3 DNA (partial): TGTGCCAGCAGCTTGGGACTCGGACTCGGGGAAAAG. Translating it yields CASSLGLGLGEK. The whole CDR3 is CASSLGLGLGEKLFF.

Points on this clone: The read ends 3 residues before the CDR3 terminus; that terminus is restored from the germline J gene. V is TRBV15 and J is TRBJ2-2, with D possibly matching TRBD2 (5 bases). Germline CDR1 LNHNV, CDR2 YYDKDF (reference sequence). The CDR3 is made up of 14 amino acids. The sequenced part of the CDR3 DNA is TGTGCCACCAGCAGAGATAGGGCCGGGGATAAG. This sequence encodes CATSRDRAGDK. From start to end, the CDR3 is CATSRDRAGDKLFF.

Concerning this clone: From the germline J gene comes the end of the CDR3, since the read stops 3 residues before it. This rearrangement joins TRBV29-1 to TRBJ1-2; 10 positions match TRBD1. From germline, CDR1 is SQVTM and CDR2 ANQGSEA. CDR3 length: 11 amino acids. The CDR3 is CSVGTGVGYTF. CDR3 DNA (partial): TGCAGCGTCGGGACAGGGGTCGGC.

About this clone itself: The CDR3 is cut off 3 residues early in the read; its end comes from the germline J gene. V is TRBV7-9 and J is TRBJ1-2; D is perhaps TRBD1 (5 bases). In germline, CDR1 is SEHNR, CDR2 FQNEAQ (reference sequence). The CDR3 runs to 15 residues. The covered CDR3 bases are TGTGCCAGCAGCTTACTCGCGCTACAGGAGAGCGAC. Its translation is CASSLLALQESD. The entire CDR3 reads CASSLLALQESDYTF.

CDR3 sequence: CASSRDYRSYDYTF. Partial CDR3 DNA: TGTGCCAGCAGCCGGGACTATCGCTCCTACGAC. The genes are TRBV7-2 and TRBJ1-2; TRBD1 is a possible D gene (5 bases). From the germline J gene comes the end of the CDR3, since the read stops 3 residues before it. The CDR3 loop spans 14 amino acids. Germline CDR1 reads SGHTA; CDR2 reads FQGNSA.

For this clone: The CDR3 end lies 3 residues beyond the end of the read and is filled in from the germline J gene. The gene calls are TRBV20-1 and TRBJ2-3; 12 nucleotides align to TRBD2. The length of the CDR3 is 14 residues. CDR1 and CDR2 from the germline V gene are DFQATT and SNEGSKA (reference sequence). V trimming: 6 bases; J trimming: 4 bases; junction bases outside the gene matches: 5. CDR3 sequence reads: CSAPRTSGADTQYF. Incomplete CDR3 DNA: TGCAGTGCACCAAGGACTAGCGGGGCAGATACG.

Details on this clone: The read terminates 3 residues before the CDR3 end, so the remaining end is supplied by the germline J gene. The chain is built from TRBV12-3 or TRBV12-4 and TRBJ2-5, with D uncertain. The CDR3 extends over 14 amino acids. V was cut by 1 base and J by 2 bases, with 8 bases left in between. The sequenced CDR3 bases are TGTGCCAGCAGTTTAGGGGCAGGTCAAGAGACC. As protein: CASSLGAGQET. The entire CDR3 protein is CASSLGAGQETQYF.

The CDR3 protein is CASSEWVGGTEAFF. The DNA read from the CDR3 is TGTGCCAGCAGTGAATGGGTAGGGGGCACTGAA. This chain uses TRBV2 with TRBJ1-1; D may be TRBD1 (6 bases). The read ends 3 residues shy of where the CDR3 ends; the end is completed using the germline J gene. The V and J ends lost 2 bases and 4 bases respectively, with 11 bases between them. This CDR3 has 14 amino acids. Germline CDR1 SNHLY, CDR2 FYNNEI.

A remark on this clone: The CDR3 end is not reached by the read, which stops 3 residues before it; the germline J gene fills it in. The chain uses TRBV19 and TRBJ2-4; D unresolved. Germline V gene lookup returns CDR1 LNHDA and CDR2 SQIVND (reference sequence). The length of the CDR3 is 13 residues. The sequenced CDR3 bases are TGTGCCAGTAGTATACTAACCTCCAATGGT. Residues: CASSILTSNG. The entire CDR3 protein is CASSILTSNGQYF.

On this clone: Read data end 3 residues before the CDR3 end; the end is taken from the germline J gene. V is TRBV19 and J is TRBJ1-5; D possibly corresponds to TRBD1 (5 bases). CDR3 size: 14 residues. Germline loops: CDR1 LNHDA, CDR2 SQIVND (reference sequence). V lost 4 bases, J lost 3 bases, and 10 bases lay in between. CDR3 in amino acids: CASSTQGINQPQHF. Partial CDR3 DNA: TGTGCCAGTAGTACCCAGGGTATCAATCAGCCC.

Of note for this clone: The missing CDR3 end, 3 residues past where the read stops, is filled in from the germline J gene. V gene TRBV5-1 combines with J gene TRBJ1-2, with 8 bases matching TRBD1. CDR1 and CDR2 from the germline V gene are SGHRS and YFSETQ. The CDR3 spans 17 residues. The sequenced CDR3 bases are TGCGCCAGCAGCTTGGCGATAAATAAGGACAGGGCCGGCGGC. As protein: CASSLAINKDRAGG. The CDR3 in its entirety is CASSLAINKDRAGGYTF.

Note on this clone: Read sequence stops 3 residues before the CDR3 end, and the germline J gene provides the missing end. The rearrangement links TRBV19 to TRBJ1-2, with TRBD1 as a possible D gene (6 bases). The CDR3 spans 15 residues. CDR1 and CDR2 from the germline V gene are LNHDA and SQIVND (reference sequence). The covered CDR3 bases are TGTGCCAGTAGACTCGCGGGGGGGCCTTACAATGAC. Its translation: CASRLAGGPYND. From start to end, the CDR3 is CASRLAGGPYNDYTF. Full variable domain (missing parts from reference TRBV19 and TRBJ1-2): DGGITQSPKYLFRKEGQNVTLSCEQNLNHDAMYWYRQDPGQGLRLIYYSQIVNDFQKGDIAEGYSVSREKKESFPLTVTSAQKNPTAFYLCASRLAGGPYNDYTFGSGTRLTVV.

A note on this clone: The CDR3 is cut off 3 residues early in the read; its end comes from the germline J gene. The rearrangement joins TRBV19 to TRBJ1-5; D perhaps matches TRBD1 (5 bases). The V gene lost 6 bases and the J gene lost 2 bases, with 14 bases spanning the gap. Germline values: CDR1 LNHDA, CDR2 SQIVND (reference sequence). This CDR3 comprises 15 residues. The DNA read from the CDR3 is TGTGCCAGTAGACCGGACACCGGACGCAATCAGCCC. It specifies CASRPDTGRNQP. The full CDR3 is CASRPDTGRNQPQHF.

With respect to this clone: One end of the junction does not line up with germline, which may come from a read error. Read coverage stops 3 residues before the CDR3 terminus; the germline J gene supplies the remainder. This chain connects TRBV4-2 to TRBJ2-7, with D possibly TRBD1 on 6 matching bases. This CDR3 has 13 amino acids. CDR1 LGHNA and CDR2 YNFKEQ come from the germline V gene. This chain's CDR3 is CASSQDRTYEQYF. The sequenced part of the CDR3 DNA is TGCGCCAGCAGCCAAGACAGGACCTACGAG.

As regards this clone: The read is 3 residues too short to cover the CDR3 end, so that end is filled in from the germline J gene. V is TRBV5-1 and J is TRBJ1-6; possible D gene TRBD1, 5 bases. CDR1 is SGHRS and CDR2 is YFSETQ in the germline V gene. The CDR3 length is 15 residues. V shed 5 bases and J shed 0 bases, with 9 bases lying between them. The CDR3 loop is CASRQESSYNSPLHF. The CDR3 DNA, read in part, is TGCGCCAGCAGACAGGAGAGCTCCTATAATTCACCC.

Note on this clone: Read coverage stops 3 residues before the CDR3 terminus; the germline J gene supplies the remainder. The chain uses TRBV20-1 and TRBJ2-3, with 8 bases matching TRBD2. CDR1 and CDR2 (germline): DFQATT, SNEGSKA (reference sequence). The CDR3 is made up of 16 amino acids. Unmatched junction bases numbered 15, after V lost 6 bases and J lost 4 bases. The CDR3 bases that were read are TGCAGTGCCCCCGGGGGGGTAAATCCCCTGGCAGATACG. Translated, it gives CSAPGGVNPLADT. Given in full, the CDR3 is CSAPGGVNPLADTQYF.

A word on this clone: Coverage ceases 3 residues before the CDR3 finishes, and the germline J gene fills in the end. The rearrangement uses TRBV20-1 and TRBJ2-1, with 11 bases that match TRBD2. V was pared by 6 bases and J by 2 bases, with 3 bases of the junction left unmatched. CDR1 and CDR2 (germline): DFQATT, SNEGSKA (reference sequence). This CDR3 spans 14 amino acids. CDR3 sequence: CSAHSGGAYNEQFF. The CDR3 DNA, read in part, is TGCAGTGCCCATAGCGGGGGGGCCTACAATGAG.